This TCR beta chain appears in the sequencing data of a study of blood T cell repertoires in COVID-19. For the study at large: PBMCs, B-cell-depleted T cells, or T cells were the source of the cDNA or gDNA that made up the material.

Original processing notes: Reference gene primer amplification gave nucleated cell count estimates. Profiling relied on immunoSEQ multiplex PCR, and the TCRdb table lists in-frame clones only, not all of them. For V, J and clone size, that table is used; D and trimming come from the DNA. This table holds around 110,000 clones, roughly 83% found once. CDR1 is LGHDT and CDR2 is YNNKEL in the germline V gene (reference sequence). The CDR3 has 15 amino acids. Trimming removed 0 bases at V and 8 bases at J, with 13 bases between. The sample comprised peripheral blood. V and J are TRBV3-1 (or the pseudogene TRBV3-2) and TRBJ1-4, with D possibly TRBD1 on 5 matching bases. The origin of this receptor is a woman aged 65 to 85 with acute or convalescent COVID-19. CDR3 amino acids: CASSQERTSGEKLFF. The CDR3 nucleotides are TGTGCCAGCAGCCAAGAACGGACAAGTGGGGAAAAACTGTTTTTT.